Listed here is a single TCR beta chain. The data derive from a study of T cell responses to AZD1222 COVID-19 vaccine. CDR3 length equals 15 residues. Germline CDR1 LGHDT, CDR2 YNNKEL (reference sequence). The V gene end was trimmed by 5 bases and the J gene end by 3 bases; junction bases not matched to a gene: 7. Clones were read by immunoSEQ multiplex PCR, and TCRdb kept only the in-frame ones, dropping some. The table records 100,000 to 120,000 clones, approximately 94% of them present only once. Sequences were derived from peripheral blood, sampled 28 days after the second AZD1222 dose. This sequence was found in an adult who received the AZD1222 COVID-19 vaccine. The rearrangement uses TRBV3-1 (or the pseudogene TRBV3-2) and TRBJ2-5, with 9 bases that match TRBD2. This CDR3 is CASSSSGVGEETQYF. Here the CDR3 DNA reads TGTGCCAGCAGCTCTAGCGGGGTCGGTGAAGAGACCCAGTACTTC.